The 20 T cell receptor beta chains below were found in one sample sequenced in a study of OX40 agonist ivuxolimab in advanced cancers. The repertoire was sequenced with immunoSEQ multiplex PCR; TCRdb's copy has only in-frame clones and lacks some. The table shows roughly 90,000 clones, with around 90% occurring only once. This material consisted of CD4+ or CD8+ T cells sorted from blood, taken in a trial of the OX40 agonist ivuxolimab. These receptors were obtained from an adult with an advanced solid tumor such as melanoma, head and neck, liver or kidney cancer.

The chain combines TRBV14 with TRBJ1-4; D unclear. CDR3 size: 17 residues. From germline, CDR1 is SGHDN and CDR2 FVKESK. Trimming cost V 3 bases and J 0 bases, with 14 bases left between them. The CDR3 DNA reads TGTGCCAGCAGCCATTCCCTACCTTTTGCAACTAATGAAAAACTGTTTTTT. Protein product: CASSHSLPFATNEKLFF.

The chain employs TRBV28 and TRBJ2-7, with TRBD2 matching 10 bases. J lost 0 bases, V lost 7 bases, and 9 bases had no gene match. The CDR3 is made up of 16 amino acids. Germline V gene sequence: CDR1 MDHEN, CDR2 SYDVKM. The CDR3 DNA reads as TGTGCCAGCACCCCCGTAGCGGGAGGTTTCTCCTACGAGCAGTACTTC. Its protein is CASTPVAGGFSYEQYF.

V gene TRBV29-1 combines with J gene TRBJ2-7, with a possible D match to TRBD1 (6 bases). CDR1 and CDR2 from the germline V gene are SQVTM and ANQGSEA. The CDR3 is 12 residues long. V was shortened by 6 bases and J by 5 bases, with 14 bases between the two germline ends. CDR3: CSVYLNRDEQYF. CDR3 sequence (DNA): TGCAGCGTCTACTTAAACAGGGACGAGCAGTACTTC.

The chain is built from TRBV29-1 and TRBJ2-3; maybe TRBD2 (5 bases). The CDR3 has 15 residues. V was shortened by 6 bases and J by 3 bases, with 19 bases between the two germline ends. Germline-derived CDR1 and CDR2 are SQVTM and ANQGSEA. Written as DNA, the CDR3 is TGCAGCGTAGATCCCCTGACCGGGAAAACAGATACGCAGTATTTT. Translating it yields CSVDPLTGKTDTQYF.

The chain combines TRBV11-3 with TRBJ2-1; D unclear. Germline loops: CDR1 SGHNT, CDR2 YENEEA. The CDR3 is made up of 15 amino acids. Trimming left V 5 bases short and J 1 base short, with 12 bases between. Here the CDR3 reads CASSPRTASYNEQFF. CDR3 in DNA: TGTGCCAGCAGCCCCCGGACGGCGTCCTACAATGAGCAGTTCTTC. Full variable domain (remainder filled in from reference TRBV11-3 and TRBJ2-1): EAGVVQSPRYKIIEKKQPVAFWCNPISGHNTLYWYLQNLGQGPELLIRYENEEAVDDSQLPKDRFSAERLKGVDSTLKIQPAELGDSAVYLCASSPRTASYNEQFFGPGTRLTVL.

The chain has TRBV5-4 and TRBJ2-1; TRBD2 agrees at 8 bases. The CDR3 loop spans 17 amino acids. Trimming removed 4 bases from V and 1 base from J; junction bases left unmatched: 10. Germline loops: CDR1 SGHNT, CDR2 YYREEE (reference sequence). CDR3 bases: TGTGCCAGCAGCCCCCGAGGCGGGGGGACTTCCTACAATGAGCAGTTCTTC. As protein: CASSPRGGGTSYNEQFF.

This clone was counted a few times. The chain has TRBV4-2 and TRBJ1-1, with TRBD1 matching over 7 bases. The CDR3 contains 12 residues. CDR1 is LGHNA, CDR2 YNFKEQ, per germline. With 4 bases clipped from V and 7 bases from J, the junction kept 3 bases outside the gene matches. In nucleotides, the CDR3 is TGTGCCAGCAGCCCCTGGGACAGTGAAGCTTTCTTT. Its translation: CASSPWDSEAFF.

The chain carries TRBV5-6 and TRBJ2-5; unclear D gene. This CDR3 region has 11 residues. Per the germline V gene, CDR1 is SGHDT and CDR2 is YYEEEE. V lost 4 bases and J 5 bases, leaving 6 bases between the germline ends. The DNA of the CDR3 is TGTGCCAGCAGCCGCCGGGAGACCCAGTACTTC. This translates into CASSRRETQYF.

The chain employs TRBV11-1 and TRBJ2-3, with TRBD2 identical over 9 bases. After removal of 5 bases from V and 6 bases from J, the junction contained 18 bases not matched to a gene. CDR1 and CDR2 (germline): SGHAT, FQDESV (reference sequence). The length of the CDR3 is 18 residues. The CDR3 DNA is TGTGCCAGCAGCCTACGTAGCGGGGGCCGGCTAACACGGGATACGCAGTATTTT. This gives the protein CASSLRSGGRLTRDTQYF.

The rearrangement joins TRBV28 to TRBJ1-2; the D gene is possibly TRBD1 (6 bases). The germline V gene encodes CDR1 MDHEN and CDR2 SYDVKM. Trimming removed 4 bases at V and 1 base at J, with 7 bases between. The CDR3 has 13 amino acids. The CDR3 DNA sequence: TGTGCCAGCAGTTCAGGGGATAACTATGGCTACACCTTC. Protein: CASSSGDNYGYTF.

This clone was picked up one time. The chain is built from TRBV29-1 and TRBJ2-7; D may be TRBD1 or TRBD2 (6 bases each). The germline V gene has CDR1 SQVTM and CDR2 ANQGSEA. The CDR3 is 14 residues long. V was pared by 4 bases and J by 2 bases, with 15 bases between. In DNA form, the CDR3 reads TGCAGCGTTGCCAGACAGGAGGGCCCCTACGAGCAGTACTTC. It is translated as CSVARQEGPYEQYF.

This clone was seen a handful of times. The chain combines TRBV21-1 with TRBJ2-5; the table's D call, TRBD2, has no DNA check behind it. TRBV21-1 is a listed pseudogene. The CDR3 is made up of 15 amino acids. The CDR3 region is CPAGEIRLGEETQYF. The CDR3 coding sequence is TGCCCCGCGGGGGAGATTAGATTGGGGGAAGAGACCCAGTACTTC.

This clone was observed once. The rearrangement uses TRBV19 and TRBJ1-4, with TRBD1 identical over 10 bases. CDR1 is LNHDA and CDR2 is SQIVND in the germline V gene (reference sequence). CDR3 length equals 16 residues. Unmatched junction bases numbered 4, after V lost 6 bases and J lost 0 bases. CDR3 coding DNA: TGTGCCAGTAGGAAGGGGACAGGGGCAACTAATGAAAAACTGTTTTTT. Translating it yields CASRKGTGATNEKLFF.

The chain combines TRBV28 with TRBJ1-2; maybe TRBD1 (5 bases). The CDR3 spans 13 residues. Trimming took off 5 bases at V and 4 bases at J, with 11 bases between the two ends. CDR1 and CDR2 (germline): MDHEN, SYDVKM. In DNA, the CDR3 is TGTGCCAGCAGTATACAAGGGGTCTATGGCTACACCTTC. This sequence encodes CASSIQGVYGYTF.

The DNA for the CDR3 is TGTGCCAGCTTGGACTGGACAGGGCGCAATCAGCCCCAGCATTTT. Protein: CASLDWTGRNQPQHF. J is TRBJ1-5 and V is TRBV6-1, with 8 bases matching TRBD1. The CDR3 spans 15 residues. Looked up from germline, CDR1 is MNHNS and CDR2 is SASEGT. The trim removed 8 bases at V and 2 bases at J, leaving 8 bases unmatched.

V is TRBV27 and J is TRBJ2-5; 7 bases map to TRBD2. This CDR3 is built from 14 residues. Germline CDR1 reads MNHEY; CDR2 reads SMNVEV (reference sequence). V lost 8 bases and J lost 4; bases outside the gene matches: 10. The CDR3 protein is CASYEGGSPETQYF. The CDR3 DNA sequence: TGTGCCAGCTACGAGGGCGGGAGTCCAGAGACCCAGTACTTC.

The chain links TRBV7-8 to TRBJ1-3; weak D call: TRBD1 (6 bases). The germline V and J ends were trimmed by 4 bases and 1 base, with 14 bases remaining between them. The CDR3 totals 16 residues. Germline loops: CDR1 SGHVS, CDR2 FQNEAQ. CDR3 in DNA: TGTGCCAGCAGCTCCCCCGAGACAGGATCTGGAAACACCATATATTTT. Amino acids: CASSSPETGSGNTIYF. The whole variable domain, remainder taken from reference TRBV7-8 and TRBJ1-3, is GAGVSQSPRYKVAKRGQDVALRCDPISGHVSLFWYQQALGQGPEFLTYFQNEAQLDKSGLPSDRFFAERPEGSVSTLKIQRTQQEDSAVYLCASSSPETGSGNTIYFGEGSWLTVV.

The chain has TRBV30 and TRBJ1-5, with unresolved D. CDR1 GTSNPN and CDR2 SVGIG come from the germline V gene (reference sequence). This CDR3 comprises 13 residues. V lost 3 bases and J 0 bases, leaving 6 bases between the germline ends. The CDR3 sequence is CAWSGDSNQPQHF. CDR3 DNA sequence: TGTGCCTGGAGCGGGGATAGCAATCAGCCCCAGCATTTT.

CDR3 sequence reads: CASSLGGRPETQYF. DNA for the CDR3: TGTGCCAGCAGCTTGGGCGGGAGGCCTGAGACCCAGTACTTC. The J gene is TRBJ2-5, the V gene TRBV5-4, with 8 bases aligning to TRBD2. The trim removed 0 bases at V and 5 bases at J, leaving 3 bases unmatched. Germline V gene sequence: CDR1 SGHNT, CDR2 YYREEE (reference sequence). The CDR3 extends over 14 amino acids.

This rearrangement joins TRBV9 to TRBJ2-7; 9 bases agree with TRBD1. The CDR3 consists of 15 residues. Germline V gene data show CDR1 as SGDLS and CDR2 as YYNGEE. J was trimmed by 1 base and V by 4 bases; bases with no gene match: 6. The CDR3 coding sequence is TGTGCCAGCAGCTTGGGACAGGGACTTTCCTACGAGCAGTACTTC. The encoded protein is CASSLGQGLSYEQYF.